The 14 T cell receptor beta chains reported below all come from one sample, sequenced in a study of blood T cells in healthy people across ages. It was with a sample-barcoded 5' primer and a J-beta primer mix that a second PCR of about 7 to 12 cycles was run. One entry per CDR3 protein, called by TCRdb with MiXCR from the 5' RACE reads. The sample has over a million distinct CDR3 sequences, more than 35% seen once. What was sequenced was blood. The receptors stem from a woman aged 55-70 years in good health.

The chain links TRBV6-5 to TRBJ2-1, with D perhaps being TRBD1 or TRBD2 (5 bases each). Judging by the DNA end, TRBJ2-7 fits better; the J call may be wrong. CDR3 length: 14 residues. CDR1 MNHEY and CDR2 SVGAGI come from the germline V gene. The CDR3 here is CASSAGSSYNEQYF. DNA of the CDR3: TGTGCCAGCAGTGCAGGGAGTTCCTACAATGAGCAGTACTTC.

This chain uses TRBV6-5 with TRBJ2-1, with D possibly TRBD2 on 7 matching bases. The CDR3 sequence is 13 residues long. The V end was cut by 6 bases, the J end by 5 bases, with 11 bases between. Germline-derived CDR1 and CDR2 are MNHEY and SVGAGI. DNA for the CDR3: TGTGCCAGCAGGAGGGGGGGGCACAATGAGCAGTTCTTC. It encodes CASRRGGHNEQFF.

The chain uses TRBV20-1 and TRBJ1-6; D is ambiguous. This CDR3 region has 17 residues. V dropped 1 base and J dropped 0 bases, with 13 bases sitting between them. Germline CDR1 is DFQATT and CDR2 is SNEGSKA (reference sequence). DNA for the CDR3: TGCAGTGCTAGAGTCGGCAGTCCGAGCTCCTATAATTCACCCCTCCACTTT. Its protein product is CSARVGSPSSYNSPLHF.

This clonotype was picked up a small number of times. V is TRBV6-5 and J is TRBJ2-7, with D possibly TRBD1 on 6 matching bases. The CDR3 loop spans 14 amino acids. Germline lookup yields CDR1 MNHEY and CDR2 SVGAGI. Trimming took 2 bases from V and 1 from J, leaving 9 bases between them. The CDR3 nucleotides are TGTGCCAGCAGTTACATGACAGGATCCTACGAGCAGTACTTC. Its protein is CASSYMTGSYEQYF.

The chain links TRBV7-6 to TRBJ2-5; D might be TRBD1 or TRBD2, each matching 5 bases. V lost 1 base to trimming and J lost 4 bases, with 13 bases between them. CDR1 and CDR2 from the germline V gene are SGHVS and FNYEAQ. The CDR3 spans 15 residues. CDR3 loop: CASSLEVGVSETQYF. The DNA of the CDR3 is TGTGCCAGCAGCTTAGAGGTGGGGGTCTCAGAGACCCAGTACTTC.

The rearrangement links TRBV27 to TRBJ2-3; tentative D call: TRBD2 (6 bases). The germline CDR1 and CDR2 sequences are MNHEY and SMNVEV (reference sequence). The CDR3 loop spans 15 amino acids. V was shortened by 5 bases and J by 0 bases, with 12 bases between the two germline ends. CDR3 DNA sequence: TGTGCCAGCAGTACGAGGAGGGACAGCACAGATACGCAGTATTTT. It codes for CASSTRRDSTDTQYF.

This chain uses TRBV6-5 with TRBJ2-1; D is unresolved. V gave up 4 bases and J gave up 5 bases, with 9 bases separating them. Germline V gene lookup returns CDR1 MNHEY and CDR2 SVGAGI. This CDR3 contains 13 residues. The DNA of the CDR3 is TGTGCCAGCAGTTCAGGACCAAACAATGAGCAGTTCTTC. It codes for CASSSGPNNEQFF.

This clonotype appeared many times. The chain links TRBV7-3 to TRBJ2-7; 9 bases are shared with TRBD1. V lost 5 bases and J lost 0; bases outside the gene matches: 5. CDR3 length: 15 amino acids. Per germline, CDR1 SGHTA and CDR2 FQGTGA. CDR3 nucleotides: TGTGCCAGCAGCCTGGAACAGGGGGCCTCCTACGAGCAGTACTTC. Its protein is CASSLEQGASYEQYF.

This sequence joins TRBV29-1 and TRBJ1-2; a weak D match, TRBD1 (6 bases). The CDR3 has 14 amino acids. With 4 bases removed from V and 0 bases from J, the gap between germline ends came to 12 bases. Germline CDR1 and CDR2: SQVTM and ANQGSEA. CDR3 sequence (DNA): TGCAGCGTTGTTCCAGGGGCCCCTAACTATGGCTACACCTTC. Translated, it gives CSVVPGAPNYGYTF.

In its sample, this clonotype was seen a few times. The chain carries TRBV29-1 and TRBJ2-1, with D unresolved. The CDR3 has 12 residues. Trimming pared 1 base from V and 8 bases from J, leaving 9 bases between. Germline V gives CDR1 SQVTM, CDR2 ANQGSEA. CDR3 in amino acids: CSVEGAKYEQFF. In DNA form, the CDR3 reads TGCAGCGTTGAAGGGGCTAAGTATGAGCAGTTCTTC.

The table lists this clonotype with a few counts. This sequence joins TRBV3-1 and TRBJ2-7; 9 nucleotides match TRBD2. The CDR3 loop spans 16 amino acids. Germline loops: CDR1 LGHDT, CDR2 YNNKEL (reference sequence). J gave up 0 bases and V 4 bases, and 7 bases lay outside the gene matches. This chain's CDR3 is CASSRRLADFSYEQYF. The CDR3 nucleotides are TGTGCCAGCAGCCGCCGACTAGCGGACTTCTCCTACGAGCAGTACTTC.

V is TRBV15 and J is TRBJ2-1, with 9 positions matching TRBD1. Germline V gene data show CDR1 as LNHNV and CDR2 as YYDKDF (reference sequence). The CDR3 is made up of 14 amino acids. V lost 7 bases, J lost 8 bases, and 9 bases stayed unmatched. The CDR3, as DNA: TGTGCCACCAACCCGGACAGGGGCGGGTATGAGCAGTTCTTC. It yields the protein CATNPDRGGYEQFF.

The table lists this clonotype with a count of one. This sequence joins TRBV9 and TRBJ1-4; D is ambiguous. CDR3 length: 14 residues. V shed 2 bases and J shed 3 bases, with 8 bases lying between them. Germline V lookup: CDR1 SGDLS, CDR2 YYNGEE. CDR3 residues: CASSVEGSNEKLFF. The DNA of the CDR3 is TGTGCCAGCAGCGTGGAAGGGTCTAATGAAAAACTGTTTTTT.

This clonotype was found a few times. A much larger clone differs from this one at a single base, so this may be a read error. The genes are TRBV7-2 and TRBJ2-7; unclear D gene. CDR1 is SGHTA, CDR2 FQGNSA, per germline. CDR3 length: 11 residues. Trimming pared 1 base from V and 7 bases from J, leaving 5 bases between. The CDR3 nucleotides read TGTGCCAGCAGCTTAGAGGAAGAGCAGTACTTC. Encoded protein: CASSLEEEQYF.